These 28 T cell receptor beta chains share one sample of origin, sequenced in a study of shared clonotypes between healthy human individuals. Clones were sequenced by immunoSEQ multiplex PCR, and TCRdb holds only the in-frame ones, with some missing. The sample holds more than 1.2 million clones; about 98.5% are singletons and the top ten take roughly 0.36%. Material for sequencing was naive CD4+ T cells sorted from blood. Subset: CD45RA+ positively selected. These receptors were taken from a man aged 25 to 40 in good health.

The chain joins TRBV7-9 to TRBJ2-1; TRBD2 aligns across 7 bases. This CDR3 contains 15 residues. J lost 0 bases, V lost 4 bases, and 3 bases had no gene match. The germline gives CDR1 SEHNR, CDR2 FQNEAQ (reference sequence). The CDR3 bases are TGTGCCAGCAGCTCAGGACTAGTCTCCTACAATGAGCAGTTCTTC. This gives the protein CASSSGLVSYNEQFF.

The CDR3 is CASSLRVAWASSGANVLTF. CDR3 sequence (DNA): TGTGCCAGCAGCTTAAGGGTAGCGTGGGCATCCTCTGGGGCCAACGTCCTGACTTTC. The chain couples TRBV11-2 to TRBJ2-6; D might be TRBD2 (5 bases). CDR1 and CDR2 from the germline V gene are SGHAT and FQNNGV. V lost 2 bases to trimming and J lost 0 bases, with 17 bases between them. The CDR3 is made up of 19 amino acids. The whole variable domain, filled in from reference TRBV11-2 and TRBJ2-6, reads EAGVAQSPRYKIIEKRQSVAFWCNPISGHATLYWYQQILGQGPKLLIQFQNNGVVDDSQLPKDRFSAERLKGVDSTLKIQPAKLEDSAVYLCASSLRVAWASSGANVLTFGAGSRLTVL.

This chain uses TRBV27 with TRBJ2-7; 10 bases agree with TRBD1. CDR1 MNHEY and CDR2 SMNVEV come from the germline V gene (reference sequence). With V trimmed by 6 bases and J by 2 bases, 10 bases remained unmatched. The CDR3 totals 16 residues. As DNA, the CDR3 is TGTGCCAGCAGGTCCGGGACAGGGGATGAACCCTACGAGCAGTACTTC. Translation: CASRSGTGDEPYEQYF.

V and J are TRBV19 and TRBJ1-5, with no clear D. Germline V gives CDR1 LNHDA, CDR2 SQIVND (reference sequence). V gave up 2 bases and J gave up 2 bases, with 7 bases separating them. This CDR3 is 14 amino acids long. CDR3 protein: CASSISRGNQPQHF. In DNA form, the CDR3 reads TGTGCCAGTAGTATATCAAGGGGCAATCAGCCCCAGCATTTT.

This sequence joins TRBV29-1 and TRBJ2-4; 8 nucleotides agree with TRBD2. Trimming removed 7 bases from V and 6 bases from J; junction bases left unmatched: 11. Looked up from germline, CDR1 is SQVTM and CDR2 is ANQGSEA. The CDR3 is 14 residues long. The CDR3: CSATPGGQLNIQYF. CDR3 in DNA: TGCAGCGCTACGCCGGGGGGGCAGTTAAACATTCAGTACTTC.

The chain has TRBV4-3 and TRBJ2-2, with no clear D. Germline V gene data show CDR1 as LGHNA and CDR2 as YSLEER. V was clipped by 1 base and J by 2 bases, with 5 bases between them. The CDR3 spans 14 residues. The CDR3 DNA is TGCGCCAGCAGCCAAGTATTCAACACCGGGGAGCTGTTTTTT. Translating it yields CASSQVFNTGELFF.

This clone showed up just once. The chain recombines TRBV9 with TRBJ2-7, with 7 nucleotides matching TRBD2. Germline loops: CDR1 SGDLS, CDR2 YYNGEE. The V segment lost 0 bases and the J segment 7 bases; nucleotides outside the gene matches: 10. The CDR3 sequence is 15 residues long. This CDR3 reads CASSVGASGLGEQYF. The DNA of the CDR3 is TGTGCCAGCAGCGTAGGTGCTAGCGGCCTAGGGGAGCAGTACTTC.

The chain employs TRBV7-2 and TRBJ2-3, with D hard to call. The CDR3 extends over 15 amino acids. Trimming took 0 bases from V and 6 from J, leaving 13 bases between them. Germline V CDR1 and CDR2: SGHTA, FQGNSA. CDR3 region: CASSLALVPTDTQYF. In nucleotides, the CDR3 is TGTGCCAGCAGCTTAGCGCTTGTTCCAACGGATACGCAGTATTTT.

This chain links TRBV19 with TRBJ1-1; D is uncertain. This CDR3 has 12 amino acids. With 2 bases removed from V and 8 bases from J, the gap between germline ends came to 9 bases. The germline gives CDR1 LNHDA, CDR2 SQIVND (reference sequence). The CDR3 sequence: CASSIQDGEAFF. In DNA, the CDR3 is TGTGCCAGTAGTATACAAGACGGGGAAGCTTTCTTT. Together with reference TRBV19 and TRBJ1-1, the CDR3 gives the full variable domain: DGGITQSPKYLFRKEGQNVTLSCEQNLNHDAMYWYRQDPGQGLRLIYYSQIVNDFQKGDIAEGYSVSREKKESFPLTVTSAQKNPTAFYLCASSIQDGEAFFGQGTRLTVV.

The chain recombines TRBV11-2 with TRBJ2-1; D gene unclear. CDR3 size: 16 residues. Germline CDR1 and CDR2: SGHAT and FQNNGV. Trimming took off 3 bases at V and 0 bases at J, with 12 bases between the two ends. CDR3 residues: CASSFNWYSSYNEQFF. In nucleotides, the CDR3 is TGTGCCAGCAGCTTCAACTGGTATAGCTCCTACAATGAGCAGTTCTTC.

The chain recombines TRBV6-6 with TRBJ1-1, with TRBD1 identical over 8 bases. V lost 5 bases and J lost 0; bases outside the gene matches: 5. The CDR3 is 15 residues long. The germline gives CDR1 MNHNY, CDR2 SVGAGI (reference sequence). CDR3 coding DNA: TGTGCCAGCAGTGGGACAGGCCTAATGAACACTGAAGCTTTCTTT. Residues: CASSGTGLMNTEAFF.

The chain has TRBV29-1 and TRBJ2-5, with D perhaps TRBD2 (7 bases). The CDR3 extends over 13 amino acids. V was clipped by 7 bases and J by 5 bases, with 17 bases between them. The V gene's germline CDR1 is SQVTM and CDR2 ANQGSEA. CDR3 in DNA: TGCAGCGCAACAGGGACTACCGGGGAGACCCAGTACTTC. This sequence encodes CSATGTTGETQYF.

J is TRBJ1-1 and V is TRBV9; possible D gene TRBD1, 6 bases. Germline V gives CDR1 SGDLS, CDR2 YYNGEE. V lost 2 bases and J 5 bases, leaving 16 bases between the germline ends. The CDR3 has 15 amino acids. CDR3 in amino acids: CASSVGAGAGTEAFF. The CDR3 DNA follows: TGTGCCAGCAGCGTGGGGGCAGGGGCGGGAACTGAAGCTTTCTTT.

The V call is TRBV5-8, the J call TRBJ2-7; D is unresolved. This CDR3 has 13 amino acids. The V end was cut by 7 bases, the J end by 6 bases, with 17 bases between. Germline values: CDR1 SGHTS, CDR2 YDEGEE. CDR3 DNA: TGTGCCAGCGAGATCCAGGCCGGACGCGAGCAGTACTTC. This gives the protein CASEIQAGREQYF.

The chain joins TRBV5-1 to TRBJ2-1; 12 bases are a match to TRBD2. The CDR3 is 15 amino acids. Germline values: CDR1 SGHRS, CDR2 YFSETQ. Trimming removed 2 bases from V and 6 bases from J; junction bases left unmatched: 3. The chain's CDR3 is CASSFGLAGINEQFF. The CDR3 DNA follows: TGCGCCAGCAGCTTTGGACTAGCGGGAATCAATGAGCAGTTCTTC.

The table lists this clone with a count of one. Written as DNA, the CDR3 is TGTGCCAGTAACGAACGCGGGACTCTTAATACGCAGTATTTT. This encodes CASNERGTLNTQYF. The chain employs TRBV19 and TRBJ2-3, with D tentatively TRBD2 (6 bases). This CDR3 has 14 residues. The V gene's germline CDR1 is LNHDA and CDR2 SQIVND (reference sequence). Trimming shortened V by 7 bases and J by 7 bases, and 18 bases separated the two germline ends.

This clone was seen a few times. CDR3 sequence (DNA): TGTGCCACCCGCACTGAAGCTTTCTTT. Encoded protein: CATRTEAFF. This chain joins TRBV27 and TRBJ1-1, with D unresolved. The CDR3 is made up of 9 amino acids. V was clipped by 10 bases and J by 4 bases, with 4 bases between them. Germline loops: CDR1 MNHEY, CDR2 SMNVEV (reference sequence).

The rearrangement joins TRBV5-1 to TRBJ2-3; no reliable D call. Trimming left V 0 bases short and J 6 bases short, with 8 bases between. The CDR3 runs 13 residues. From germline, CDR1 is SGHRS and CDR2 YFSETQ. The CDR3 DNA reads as TGCGCCAGCAGCTTGGCCATTGCGGATACGCAGTATTTT. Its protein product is CASSLAIADTQYF.

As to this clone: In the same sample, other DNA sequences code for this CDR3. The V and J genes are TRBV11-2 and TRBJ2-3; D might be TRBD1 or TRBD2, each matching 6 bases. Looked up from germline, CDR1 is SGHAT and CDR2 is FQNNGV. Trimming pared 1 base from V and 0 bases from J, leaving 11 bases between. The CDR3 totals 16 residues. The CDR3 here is CASSLVGGTSTDTQYF. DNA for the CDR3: TGTGCCAGCAGCTTAGTTGGCGGGACAAGCACAGATACGCAGTATTTT.

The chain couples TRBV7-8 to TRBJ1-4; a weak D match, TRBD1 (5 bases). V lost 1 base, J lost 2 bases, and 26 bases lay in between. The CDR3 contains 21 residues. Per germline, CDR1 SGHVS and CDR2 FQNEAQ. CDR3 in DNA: TGTGCCAGCAGCTTAGTTCGTCCACAGGCACACTCGATAGGCACTAATGAAAAACTGTTTTTT. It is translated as CASSLVRPQAHSIGTNEKLFF.

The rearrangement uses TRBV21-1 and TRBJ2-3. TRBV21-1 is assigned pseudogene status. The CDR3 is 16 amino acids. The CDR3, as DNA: TGTGCCAGCAGCAAAACTCCTAGTGGGGGCACAGATACGCAGTATTTT. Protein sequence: CASSKTPSGGTDTQYF.

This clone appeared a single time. CDR3 residues: CASSYFGGSGGNEQYF. CDR3 DNA sequence: TGTGCCAGCAGTTACTTTGGGGGATCGGGAGGGAACGAGCAGTACTTC. The V and J genes are TRBV6-5 and TRBJ2-7; 8 bases are a match to TRBD2. Trimming cost V 1 base and J 5 bases; bases outside gene matches: 10. The germline V gene has CDR1 MNHEY and CDR2 SVGAGI. This CDR3 is 16 amino acids long.

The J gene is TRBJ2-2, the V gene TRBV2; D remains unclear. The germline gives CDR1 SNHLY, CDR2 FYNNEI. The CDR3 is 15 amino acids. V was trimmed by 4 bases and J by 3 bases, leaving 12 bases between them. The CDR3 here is CASSVKRTHTGELFF. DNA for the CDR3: TGTGCCAGCAGTGTTAAGCGTACCCACACCGGGGAGCTGTTTTTT.

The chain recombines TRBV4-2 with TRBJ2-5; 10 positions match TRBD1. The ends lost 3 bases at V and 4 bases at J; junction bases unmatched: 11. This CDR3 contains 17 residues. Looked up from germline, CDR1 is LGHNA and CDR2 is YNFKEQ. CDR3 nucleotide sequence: TGTGCCAGCAGCCAGGCCGACAGGGGGCCATGGGTAGAGACCCAGTACTTC. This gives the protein CASSQADRGPWVETQYF.

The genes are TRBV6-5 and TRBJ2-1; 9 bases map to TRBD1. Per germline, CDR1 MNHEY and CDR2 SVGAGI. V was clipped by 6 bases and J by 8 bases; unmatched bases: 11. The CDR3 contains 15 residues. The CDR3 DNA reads TGTGCCAGCAGCCGACAGGGGGGATTTCTCCATGAGCAGTTCTTC. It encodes CASSRQGGFLHEQFF.

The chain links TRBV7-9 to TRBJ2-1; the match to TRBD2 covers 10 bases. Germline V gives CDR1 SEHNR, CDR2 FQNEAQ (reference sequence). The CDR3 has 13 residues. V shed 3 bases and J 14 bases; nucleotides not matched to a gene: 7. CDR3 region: CASSFTSGTPEFF. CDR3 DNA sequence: TGTGCCAGCAGCTTTACTAGCGGGACCCCAGAGTTCTTC.

The CDR3 sequence is CASSLGTDRGGHEQYF. Here the CDR3 DNA reads TGTGCCAGCAGCTTGGGAACGGACAGGGGAGGCCACGAGCAGTACTTC. The chain uses TRBV5-4 and TRBJ2-7; TRBD1 aligns across 9 bases. This CDR3 is 16 amino acids long. CDR1 SGHNT and CDR2 YYREEE come from the germline V gene (reference sequence). Trimming took 0 bases from V and 5 from J; bases not matched to a gene: 9.

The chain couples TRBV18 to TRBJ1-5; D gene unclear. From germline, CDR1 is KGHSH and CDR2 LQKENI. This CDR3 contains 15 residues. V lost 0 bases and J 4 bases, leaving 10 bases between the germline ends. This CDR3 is CASSPPDIPNQPQHF. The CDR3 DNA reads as TGTGCCAGCTCACCACCTGACATACCTAATCAGCCCCAGCATTTT.